The rows below give T cell receptor beta chains drawn from one sample of a study of blood T cell repertoires in COVID-19. Profiled with immunoSEQ multiplex PCR; TCRdb holds only in-frame clones, not every one. The sample shows tens of thousands of clones, roughly 89% of them seen only once. The sequencing input was peripheral blood. All receptors come from a woman in her sixties with active COVID-19. Each CDR3 is given with its conserved first and last residue. The order of the fields is J gene, D gene, clone size, V gene, CDR3 protein, CDR3 DNA. A D gene is named only where the DNA matches it firmly. Rows may omit the clone size; those that give it use once, few, many or a size class.

J: TRBJ2-3; D: -; size: -; V: TRBV7-8; CDR3: CASSLNIDRPTDTQYF; DNA: TGTGCCAGCAGCTTGAACATCGACAGGCCCACAGATACGCAGTATTTT
J: TRBJ2-5; D: TRBD2; size: -; V: TRBV5-4; CDR3: CASSLRLAEQETQYF; DNA: TGTGCCAGCAGCCTTCGACTAGCGGAACAAGAGACCCAGTACTTC
J: TRBJ2-1; D: TRBD2; size: few; V: TRBV7-2; CDR3: CASSAEVLAGEFF; DNA: TGTGCCAGCAGCGCCGAGGTTCTAGCGGGAGAGTTCTTC
J: TRBJ2-7; D: -; size: -; V: TRBV28; CDR3: CASTPMVATNSYEQYF; DNA: TGTGCCAGCACCCCCATGGTGGCAACGAACTCCTACGAGCAGTACTTC
J: TRBJ1-4; D: TRBD1; size: -; V: TRBV10-1; CDR3: CASSATTGPNEKLFF; DNA: TGCGCCAGCAGTGCCACGACAGGGCCTAATGAAAAACTGTTTTTT
J: TRBJ1-5; D: -; size: few; V: TRBV9; CDR3: CASSVDGYQPQHF; DNA: TGTGCCAGCAGCGTAGACGGTTATCAGCCCCAGCATTTT
J: TRBJ2-3; D: TRBD1; size: -; V: TRBV10-3; CDR3: CAAGVDRETDTQYF; DNA: TGTGCCGCAGGAGTGGACAGGGAGACAGATACGCAGTATTTT
J: TRBJ2-7; D: TRBD1; size: -; V: TRBV2; CDR3: CASRQGAPYEQYF; DNA: TGTGCCAGCCGACAGGGGGCCCCCTACGAGCAGTACTTC
J: TRBJ2-5; D: TRBD1; size: -; V: TRBV2; CDR3: CASGAGGGKTQYF; DNA: TGTGCCAGCGGTGCAGGGGGCGGGAAGACCCAGTACTTC
J: TRBJ1-2; D: TRBD1; size: -; V: TRBV4-1; CDR3: CASSQGVLDRGSVGYTF; DNA: TGCGCCAGCAGCCAAGGCGTCCTTGACAGGGGGTCCGTAGGCTACACCTTC
J: TRBJ2-7; D: TRBD1; size: -; V: TRBV19; CDR3: CASSDVGQGDYEQYF; DNA: TGTGCCAGTAGTGACGTGGGACAGGGGGACTACGAGCAGTACTTC
J: TRBJ2-7; D: -; size: -; V: TRBV5-6; CDR3: CASSSSPGWTYEQYF; DNA: TGTGCCAGCAGTTCGTCCCCAGGGTGGACCTACGAGCAGTACTTC
J: TRBJ2-1; D: TRBD2; size: once; V: TRBV3-1/TRBV3-2; CDR3: CASSRQTSGRANEQFF; DNA: TGTGCCAGCAGCCGCCAGACTAGCGGGAGGGCCAATGAGCAGTTCTTC
J: TRBJ1-5; D: -; size: -; V: TRBV25-1; CDR3: CASSESKRGNQPQHF; DNA: TGTGCCAGCAGTGAATCGAAAAGAGGCAATCAGCCCCAGCATTTT
J: TRBJ2-7; D: -; size: -; V: TRBV6-5; CDR3: CASSALRGYEQYF; DNA: TGTGCCAGCAGCGCCCTCAGGGGTTACGAGCAGTACTTC
J: TRBJ1-4; D: TRBD1; size: -; V: TRBV6-1; CDR3: CASSDERTGRREKLFF; DNA: TGTGCCAGCAGTGATGAAAGGACAGGGAGACGGGAAAAACTGTTTTTT
J: TRBJ1-1; D: -; size: -; V: TRBV6-6; CDR3: CASSYDRLNTEAFF; DNA: TGTGCCAGCAGTTACGACAGGCTGAACACTGAAGCTTTCTTT
J: TRBJ2-7; D: -; size: few; V: TRBV10-2; CDR3: CASSDSYEQYF; DNA: TGCGCCAGCAGTGACAGCTACGAGCAGTACTTC
J: TRBJ2-1; D: TRBD2; size: -; V: TRBV28; CDR3: CASSLDTTVASGRADEQFF; DNA: TGTGCCAGCAGTTTAGATACGACAGTGGCTAGCGGGAGGGCCGATGAGCAGTTCTTC
J: TRBJ2-7; D: TRBD2; size: -; V: TRBV19; CDR3: CATASGSFAEQYF; DNA: TGTGCCACAGCTAGCGGGAGCTTTGCCGAGCAGTACTTC
J: TRBJ1-1; D: TRBD1; size: -; V: TRBV5-1; CDR3: CASSFPGTENTEAFF; DNA: TGCGCCAGCAGCTTCCCCGGGACAGAGAACACTGAAGCTTTCTTT
J: TRBJ2-7; D: -; size: -; V: TRBV6-2/TRBV6-3; CDR3: CASSLAPSEQYF; DNA: TGTGCCAGCAGTCTAGCGCCCAGCGAGCAGTACTTC
J: TRBJ2-1; D: TRBD2; size: -; V: TRBV10-3; CDR3: CAISDMKREGAEQFF; DNA: TGTGCCATCAGTGATATGAAGCGGGAGGGGGCTGAGCAGTTCTTC
J: TRBJ2-3; D: -; size: -; V: TRBV19; CDR3: CASSGLRTALSTDTQYF; DNA: TGTGCCAGTAGTGGCCTCCGGACAGCCTTAAGCACAGATACGCAGTATTTT
J: TRBJ2-7; D: TRBD2; size: once; V: TRBV7-2; CDR3: CASSLVAGVTSYEQYF; DNA: TGTGCCAGCAGCTTGGTGGCGGGAGTCACGTCCTACGAGCAGTACTTC
J: TRBJ2-3; D: TRBD2; size: -; V: TRBV11-2; CDR3: CASSFNIAGGPTDTQYF; DNA: TGTGCCAGCAGCTTTAATATAGCGGGAGGCCCCACAGATACGCAGTATTTT
J: TRBJ1-2; D: TRBD1; size: -; V: TRBV29-1; CDR3: CSVERRTGRNWGYTF; DNA: TGCAGCGTTGAGAGGCGGACAGGGCGAAATTGGGGCTACACCTTC
J: TRBJ2-1; D: TRBD2; size: -; V: TRBV5-4; CDR3: CASSSQAGSQFF; DNA: TGTGCCAGCAGCTCGCAAGCGGGATCGCAGTTCTTC
J: TRBJ2-5; D: TRBD2; size: -; V: TRBV5-1; CDR3: CASSFLPDGGRALETQYF; DNA: TGCGCCAGCAGCTTTCTTCCAGATGGCGGGAGGGCCCTGGAGACCCAGTACTTC
J: TRBJ2-3; D: -; size: once; V: TRBV7-9; CDR3: CASSFFDSRTDTQYF; DNA: TGTGCCAGCAGCTTCTTCGATAGCCGCACAGATACGCAGTATTTT
J: TRBJ2-5; D: TRBD1; size: -; V: TRBV27; CDR3: CASSLTGVETQYF; DNA: TGTGCCAGCAGTTTGACAGGGGTTGAGACCCAGTACTTC
J: TRBJ2-5; D: TRBD1; size: -; V: TRBV25-1; CDR3: CAVQGEAWETQYF; DNA: TGTGCCGTACAGGGGGAGGCTTGGGAGACCCAGTACTTC
J: TRBJ2-2; D: -; size: -; V: TRBV6-5; CDR3: CASSSLTSLLTGELFF; DNA: TGTGCCAGCAGTTCACTCACTAGCCTCCTGACCGGGGAGCTGTTTTTT
J: TRBJ2-7; D: -; size: -; V: TRBV15; CDR3: CATSQGGAYEQYF; DNA: TGTGCCACCTCCCAGGGCGGGGCCTACGAGCAGTACTTC
J: TRBJ1-5; D: -; size: -; V: TRBV6-5; CDR3: CASTSGSGLSQPQHF; DNA: TGTGCCAGCACCTCGGGATCCGGGTTATCACAGCCCCAGCATTTT
J: TRBJ2-7; D: TRBD1; size: -; V: TRBV6-2/TRBV6-3; CDR3: CASSPETRDSPLYEQYF; DNA: TGTGCCAGCAGTCCCGAAACCCGGGACAGTCCCCTTTACGAGCAGTACTTC
J: TRBJ2-2; D: -; size: -; V: TRBV27; CDR3: CASSLSWGVGGGELFF; DNA: TGTGCCAGCAGTTTATCGTGGGGTGTAGGGGGCGGGGAGCTGTTTTTT
J: TRBJ1-4; D: -; size: -; V: TRBV7-9; CDR3: CASSPGQAIKLGEKLFF; DNA: TGTGCCAGCAGCCCGGGACAAGCAATCAAGCTGGGTGAAAAACTGTTTTTT
J: TRBJ1-5; D: -; size: once; V: TRBV28; CDR3: CASSPGGGGHQPQHF; DNA: TGTGCCAGCAGTCCGGGGGGAGGAGGACATCAGCCCCAGCATTTT
J: TRBJ2-2; D: -; size: -; V: TRBV6-1; CDR3: CASSENPATTGELFF; DNA: TGTGCCAGCAGTGAAAACCCAGCGACGACCGGGGAGCTGTTTTTT
J: TRBJ2-2; D: -; size: -; V: TRBV30; CDR3: CAWSPWERATGELFF; DNA: TGTGCCTGGAGCCCCTGGGAGCGGGCCACCGGGGAGCTGTTTTTT
J: TRBJ2-7; D: -; size: -; V: TRBV10-2; CDR3: CASSKSYEQYF; DNA: TGCGCCAGCAGCAAATCCTACGAGCAGTACTTC
J: TRBJ2-7; D: TRBD1; size: -; V: TRBV6-5; CDR3: CASSLDRGYEQYF; DNA: TGTGCCAGCAGCTTGGACAGGGGCTACGAGCAGTACTTC
J: TRBJ1-5; D: TRBD1; size: -; V: TRBV29-1; CDR3: CSAGTGGGQPQHF; DNA: TGCAGCGCTGGGACAGGGGGCGGTCAGCCCCAGCATTTT
J: TRBJ2-7; D: TRBD2; size: -; V: TRBV10-3; CDR3: CAISAGGGATYEQYF; DNA: TGTGCCATCAGTGCGGGGGGGGGTGCAACCTACGAGCAGTACTTC